This T cell receptor (beta chain) is drawn from a study of cytomegalovirus exposure and HLA in healthy donors. This clone has just one count. The target antigen is unknown. General observations from the study: A highly shared variant cluster was judged a likely technical artifact. In a later analysis, HLA-associated beta chains showed higher expansion and lower generation probabilities than comparable chains.

Amplification used 60 Vbeta primers and 13 Jbeta primers. Method: immunoSEQ multiplex PCR; TCRdb's copy keeps in-frame clones and lacks some. The repertoire holds more than 110,000 clones, with 73% as singletons. All donors participated as healthy donors of bone marrow. Germline V CDR1 and CDR2: LGHNA, YNFKEQ. The germline V and J ends were trimmed by 1 base and 7 bases, with 13 bases remaining between them. This CDR3 region has 15 residues. Material for sequencing was PBMCs. This chain links TRBV4-2 with TRBJ2-2, with D possibly matching TRBD2 (6 bases). The TCR comes from a woman in her thirties or forties in good health and CMV-seronegative. The CDR3: CASSQVKGLGGELFF. The CDR3 DNA is TGTGCCAGCAGCCAAGTTAAGGGACTCGGCGGGGAGCTGTTTTTT.